A selection of T cell receptor beta chains follows, all from one sample in a study of cytomegalovirus exposure and HLA in healthy donors. The data were produced by immunoSEQ multiplex PCR, yet TCRdb's version contains in-frame clones alone and is incomplete. The profile covers about 93,000 clones, with around 84% appearing a single time and 3% to 4% taken by the ten largest. The sequencing sample was made of PBMCs. The origin of the receptors is a woman aged 35 to 49 in good health and CMV-seronegative. Each CDR3 is given with its conserved first and last residue. Expanded clones get a size class; other rows say once, few or many, or leave the size out.

TRBJ1-5 TRBV28 NA CASSDRANQPQHF
TRBJ2-1 TRBV6-1 NA CASSDGLPSSYNEQFF
TRBJ1-1 TRBV28 NA CASTGRFNTEAFF
TRBJ2-7 TRBV2 few CASSAQGAVSYEQYF
TRBJ2-1 TRBV5-6 NA CASSFLPSGSNVEQFF
TRBJ1-1 TRBV6-1 few CASSEGPSWNTEAFF
TRBJ2-1 TRBV9 few CASSVGSALDSNEQFF
TRBJ2-7 TRBV27 NA CASSLVQGPYEQYF
TRBJ1-1 TRBV4-1 few CASSQPAGNTEAFF
TRBJ1-4 TRBV6-1 NA CASSQGGEYEKLFF
TRBJ1-1 TRBV6-4 many CASSEGQGNTEAFF
TRBJ2-3 TRBV5-4 NA CASSTPAGVIDTQYF
TRBJ2-7 TRBV27 NA CASKPLASPYEQYF
TRBJ1-4 TRBV2 NA CASWEEINEKLFF
TRBJ1-1 TRBV5-1 NA CASTGGNTEAFF
TRBJ1-1 TRBV29-1 NA CSVQIGGTGSGEAFF
TRBJ1-1 TRBV5-1 NA CASSLRGGSSNTEAFF
TRBJ2-1 TRBV27 NA CASSYLARPEQFF
TRBJ2-3 TRBV19 NA CASMNRVTDTQYF
TRBJ1-1 TRBV7-3 NA CASSSTDATEAFF
TRBJ2-7 TRBV5-8 NA CASRTWRGTSASYEQYF
TRBJ2-1 TRBV5-4 once CASLSMTSSYNEQFF
TRBJ2-3 TRBV7-6 NA CASSSGTSGSTDTQYF
TRBJ1-1 TRBV7-9 few CASSLLGARTEAFF
TRBJ1-2 TRBV30 NA CACQDRGRLGYTF
TRBJ1-1 TRBV11-2 few CASSLMGQGTIQKAFF
TRBJ2-1 TRBV7-9 NA CASFPAGAKNEQFF
TRBJ2-1 TRBV5-1 NA CASSFGLAGGPNEQFF
TRBJ1-2 TRBV19 NA CASSLRRTDGYTF
TRBJ1-2 TRBV7-3 NA CASSLTGARGYTF
TRBJ2-1 TRBV7-7 NA CASSPLAGAEQFF
TRBJ2-2 TRBV6-6 NA CASSYPVGGSGELFF
TRBJ1-1 TRBV7-9 NA CASSSGTGRHEAFF
TRBJ1-1 TRBV9 NA CASRAEGGTEAFF
TRBJ1-1 TRBV5-1 few CASSFTGVNTEAFF
TRBJ1-3 TRBV2 NA CASRPTGTETGNTIYF
TRBJ2-3 TRBV10-3 NA CAIRSASGRKGTDTQYF
TRBJ2-1 TRBV5-1 few CASSVGNAYNEQFF